The rows below give T cell receptor beta chains drawn from one sample of a study of blood T cell repertoires in COVID-19. Some clones are missing from TCRdb's copy, which holds only in-frame ones; the method was immunoSEQ multiplex PCR. The sample has 150,000 to 200,000 clones, approximately 81% seen once. The sequenced material came from PBMCs or T cells enriched from blood (not recorded which). These receptors originate from a woman in her 50s who had recovered from COVID-19. The CDR3 runs from the conserved cysteine through the conserved F or W. D genes are given only for firm matches. The size field is filled for only some rows; it gives once, few, many or a size class.

CDR3 | DNA | J | D | size | V
CSAVAGEVRYEQYF | TGCAGCGCAGTAGCGGGAGAAGTACGCTACGAGCAGTACTTC | TRBJ2-7 | TRBD2 | - | TRBV29-1
CSALRTDTQYF | TGCAGTGCCCTCCGCACAGATACGCAGTATTTT | TRBJ2-3 | - | once | TRBV20-1
CASSTTGGAAQPQHF | TGTGCCAGCAGCACCACCGGGGGGGCAGCTCAGCCCCAGCATTTT | TRBJ1-5 | - | few | TRBV7-9
CASWRGPNEQFF | TGTGCCAGCTGGAGGGGGCCCAATGAGCAGTTCTTC | TRBJ2-1 | - | - | TRBV2
CASSLAGVLVYTF | TGTGCCAGCAGCTTGGCCGGGGTTCTAGTGTACACCTTC | TRBJ1-2 | - | - | TRBV5-6
CASSLNEGNTIYF | TGTGCTAGCAGCTTAAATGAGGGAAACACCATATATTTT | TRBJ1-3 | - | - | TRBV7-7
CASSLEFLALTYGYTF | TGTGCCAGCAGCTTGGAGTTCCTAGCCTTGACCTATGGCTACACCTTC | TRBJ1-2 | - | - | TRBV5-5
CASSQGDRVSGNTIYF | TGTGCCAGCAGCCAAGGAGACAGGGTCTCTGGAAACACCATATATTTT | TRBJ1-3 | TRBD1 | - | TRBV4-2
CASSLGGSSGSQFGQPQHF | TGTGCCAGCAGCTTAGGCGGTAGTTCAGGGTCCCAATTTGGGCAGCCCCAGCATTTT | TRBJ1-5 | - | once | TRBV7-9
CASQEGRARETQYF | TGTGCCAGTCAGGAGGGGAGGGCCCGGGAGACCCAGTACTTC | TRBJ2-5 | TRBD2 | - | TRBV2
CASRPGHTSNTGELFF | TGTGCCAGTAGGCCGGGACACACATCGAACACCGGGGAGCTGTTTTTT | TRBJ2-2 | - | - | TRBV19
CASSPRTGSDGYTF | TGTGCCAGCAGCCCCCGGACAGGGTCGGATGGCTACACCTTC | TRBJ1-2 | TRBD1 | once | TRBV7-3
CASSSSSLGTDTQYF | TGTGCCAGCAGTTCCTCGTCTCTAGGCACAGATACGCAGTATTTT | TRBJ2-3 | - | - | TRBV6-6
CASSQDGTGHTGELFF | TGCGCCAGCAGCCAAGACGGGACAGGACACACCGGGGAGCTGTTTTTT | TRBJ2-2 | TRBD1 | few | TRBV4-3
CASSLGLAVNEQFF | TGTGCCAGCAGCTTGGGACTAGCGGTCAATGAGCAGTTCTTC | TRBJ2-1 | TRBD2 | - | TRBV7-9
CASRLAIGNEQFF | TGTGCCAGCAGACTAGCGATAGGCAATGAGCAGTTCTTC | TRBJ2-1 | TRBD2 | - | TRBV3-1/TRBV3-2
CASSQRAEAFF | TGTGCCAGCAGCCAGCGGGCTGAAGCTTTCTTT | TRBJ1-1 | - | - | TRBV7-9
CASSVGRSTEAFF | TGTGCCAGCAGCGTAGGTAGAAGCACTGAAGCTTTCTTT | TRBJ1-1 | - | - | TRBV9
CASSYSGTGGIYEQYF | TGTGCCAGCAGTTACTCCGGGACAGGGGGCATTTACGAGCAGTACTTC | TRBJ2-7 | TRBD1 | - | TRBV6-5
CASSPPTENTEAFF | TGCGCCAGCAGCCCCCCGACAGAAAACACTGAAGCTTTCTTT | TRBJ1-1 | - | - | TRBV10-1
CASRRERGHGQPQHF | TGTGCCAGTAGAAGGGAAAGGGGGCACGGTCAGCCCCAGCATTTT | TRBJ1-5 | TRBD1 | - | TRBV28
CASSIVSAVYEQYF | TGTGCCAGTAGTATAGTGAGCGCGGTCTACGAGCAGTACTTC | TRBJ2-7 | - | - | TRBV19
CASSDQAGGYNEQFF | TGCGCCAGCAGTGATCAGGCCGGAGGTTACAATGAGCAGTTCTTC | TRBJ2-1 | - | - | TRBV5-1
CASSQAAVNEQFF | TGTGCCAGCAGCCAGGCCGCCGTTAATGAGCAGTTCTTC | TRBJ2-1 | - | - | TRBV14
CASSPLGGARSNQPQHF | TGTGCCAGCAGCCCTCTGGGCGGGGCTCGGAGCAATCAGCCCCAGCATTTT | TRBJ1-5 | - | - | TRBV7-2
CASSLGGAGDTQYF | TGTGCCAGCAGCCTAGGCGGGGCGGGAGATACGCAGTATTTT | TRBJ2-3 | - | once | TRBV3-1/TRBV3-2
CASSLGVAGVDQPSGEQFF | TGTGCCAGCAGCTTAGGGGTAGCGGGAGTAGACCAACCAAGTGGTGAGCAGTTCTTC | TRBJ2-1 | TRBD2 | - | TRBV7-9
CSVRTSTDTQYF | TGCAGCGTCAGGACAAGCACAGATACGCAGTATTTT | TRBJ2-3 | - | - | TRBV29-1
CASSQGPSGGSYNEQFF | TGCGCCAGCAGCCAAGGCCCTAGCGGGGGCTCCTACAATGAGCAGTTCTTC | TRBJ2-1 | TRBD2 | - | TRBV4-1
CASSPSTGGNYGYTF | TGTGCCAGCTCACCATCGACAGGGGGTAACTATGGCTACACCTTC | TRBJ1-2 | TRBD1 | - | TRBV18
CASSKDRGYSNYGYTF | TGTGCCAGCAGCAAGGACAGGGGCTACTCAAACTATGGCTACACCTTC | TRBJ1-2 | TRBD1 | - | TRBV7-2
CASSLALRGNYGYTF | TGTGCCAGCAGCTTAGCGCTTCGGGGTAACTATGGCTACACCTTC | TRBJ1-2 | - | - | TRBV7-2
CASSQGNEQFF | TGTGCCAGCAGTCAGGGTAATGAGCAGTTCTTC | TRBJ2-1 | - | - | TRBV6-2/TRBV6-3
CSASSTSGYNEQFF | TGCAGTGCTAGTAGTACTAGCGGGTACAATGAGCAGTTCTTC | TRBJ2-1 | TRBD2 | - | TRBV20-1
CASSQVPYEQYF | TGTGCCAGCAGCCAAGTTCCATACGAGCAGTACTTC | TRBJ2-7 | - | - | TRBV3-1/TRBV3-2
CASRRIGVWSDTQYF | TGTGCCAGCAGGCGAATAGGGGTTTGGTCCGATACGCAGTATTTT | TRBJ2-3 | - | - | TRBV27
CASSHLSSGANVLTF | TGTGCCAGCAGCCATTTGAGCTCTGGGGCCAACGTCCTGACTTTC | TRBJ2-6 | - | - | TRBV3-1/TRBV3-2
CASSSGSYGNTIYF | TGTGCCAGTAGCTCAGGCTCCTATGGAAACACCATATATTTT | TRBJ1-3 | - | - | TRBV19
CASSFGTSEQFF | TGTGCCAGCAGTTTCGGGACTTCTGAGCAGTTCTTC | TRBJ2-1 | - | once | TRBV27
CASGPGSSPYEQYF | TGTGCCAGCGGCCCAGGAAGCTCTCCCTACGAGCAGTACTTC | TRBJ2-7 | - | - | TRBV7-3
CASSLTSGVGETQYF | TGTGCCAGCAGCTTAACGAGCGGGGTGGGAGAGACCCAGTACTTC | TRBJ2-5 | TRBD2 | - | TRBV7-3
CARVRGCSYEQYF | TGCGCCAGGGTTAGGGGCTGCTCCTACGAGCAGTACTTC | TRBJ2-7 | - | - | TRBV23-1
CASSYGSTSGYYEQYF | TGTGCCAGCAGTTATGGCTCGACTAGCGGATACTACGAGCAGTACTTC | TRBJ2-7 | TRBD2 | few | TRBV6-5
CASYAGTSEAFF | TGTGCCAGCTATGCCGGGACAAGTGAAGCTTTCTTT | TRBJ1-1 | - | - | TRBV18
CASSQETSGSYTDTQYF | TGCGCCAGCAGCCAGGAGACTAGCGGGAGCTACACAGATACGCAGTATTTT | TRBJ2-3 | TRBD2 | - | TRBV4-3
CSVAGTPSYGYTF | TGCAGCGTTGCAGGGACACCTTCCTATGGCTACACCTTC | TRBJ1-2 | - | few | TRBV29-1
CASSPDRVQPQHF | TGTGCCAGCAGTCCCGACAGGGTTCAGCCCCAGCATTTT | TRBJ1-5 | TRBD1 | - | TRBV5-5
CATDPGTGGTGQYF | TGTGCCACCGACCCCGGGACAGGGGGGACTGGGCAGTACTTC | TRBJ2-7 | TRBD1 | - | TRBV18
CASSIRELGTGTYEQYF | TGTGCCAGTAGTATTAGGGAACTCGGGACAGGAACCTACGAGCAGTACTTC | TRBJ2-7 | TRBD1 | - | TRBV19
CASSLGGHYANYGYTF | TGTGCCAGCAGCTTGGGAGGGCACTACGCTAACTATGGCTACACCTTC | TRBJ1-2 | - | - | TRBV13
CASSPTGNGNTIYF | TGTGCCAGCAGTCCGACAGGGAACGGAAACACCATATATTTT | TRBJ1-3 | TRBD1 | - | TRBV6-5
CASSLTDRSEAFF | TGTGCCAGCAGTTTGACGGACAGGTCTGAAGCTTTCTTT | TRBJ1-1 | TRBD1 | few | TRBV12-3/TRBV12-4